This TCR beta chain was identified in a study of cytomegalovirus exposure and HLA in healthy donors. Whole-study results and caveats: Later genetic work tied a missense DCLRE1C variant to beta-chain V and J trimming.

Regarding this clone: The antigen is unknown.

CDR3 length: 15 residues. Germline CDR1 reads SGHVS; CDR2 reads FNYEAQ. J gave up 4 bases and V 3 bases, and 6 bases lay outside the gene matches. The primer mix had 60 Vbeta and 13 Jbeta primers. Libraries were prepared by immunoSEQ multiplex PCR; TCRdb keeps only in-frame clonotypes and omits some of them. The repertoire has 95,000 to 150,000 clones, 65% to 80% of them found once; the top ten carry around 3.5%. The receptor was derived from a human donor in good health. This sequence joins TRBV7-6 and TRBJ2-1; 7 nucleotides line up with TRBD1. The sequenced sample was PBMCs. CDR3 DNA sequence: TGTGCCAGCAGCTTGGGACAGCTCCTATACAATGAGCAGTTCTTC. It yields the protein CASSLGQLLYNEQFF.